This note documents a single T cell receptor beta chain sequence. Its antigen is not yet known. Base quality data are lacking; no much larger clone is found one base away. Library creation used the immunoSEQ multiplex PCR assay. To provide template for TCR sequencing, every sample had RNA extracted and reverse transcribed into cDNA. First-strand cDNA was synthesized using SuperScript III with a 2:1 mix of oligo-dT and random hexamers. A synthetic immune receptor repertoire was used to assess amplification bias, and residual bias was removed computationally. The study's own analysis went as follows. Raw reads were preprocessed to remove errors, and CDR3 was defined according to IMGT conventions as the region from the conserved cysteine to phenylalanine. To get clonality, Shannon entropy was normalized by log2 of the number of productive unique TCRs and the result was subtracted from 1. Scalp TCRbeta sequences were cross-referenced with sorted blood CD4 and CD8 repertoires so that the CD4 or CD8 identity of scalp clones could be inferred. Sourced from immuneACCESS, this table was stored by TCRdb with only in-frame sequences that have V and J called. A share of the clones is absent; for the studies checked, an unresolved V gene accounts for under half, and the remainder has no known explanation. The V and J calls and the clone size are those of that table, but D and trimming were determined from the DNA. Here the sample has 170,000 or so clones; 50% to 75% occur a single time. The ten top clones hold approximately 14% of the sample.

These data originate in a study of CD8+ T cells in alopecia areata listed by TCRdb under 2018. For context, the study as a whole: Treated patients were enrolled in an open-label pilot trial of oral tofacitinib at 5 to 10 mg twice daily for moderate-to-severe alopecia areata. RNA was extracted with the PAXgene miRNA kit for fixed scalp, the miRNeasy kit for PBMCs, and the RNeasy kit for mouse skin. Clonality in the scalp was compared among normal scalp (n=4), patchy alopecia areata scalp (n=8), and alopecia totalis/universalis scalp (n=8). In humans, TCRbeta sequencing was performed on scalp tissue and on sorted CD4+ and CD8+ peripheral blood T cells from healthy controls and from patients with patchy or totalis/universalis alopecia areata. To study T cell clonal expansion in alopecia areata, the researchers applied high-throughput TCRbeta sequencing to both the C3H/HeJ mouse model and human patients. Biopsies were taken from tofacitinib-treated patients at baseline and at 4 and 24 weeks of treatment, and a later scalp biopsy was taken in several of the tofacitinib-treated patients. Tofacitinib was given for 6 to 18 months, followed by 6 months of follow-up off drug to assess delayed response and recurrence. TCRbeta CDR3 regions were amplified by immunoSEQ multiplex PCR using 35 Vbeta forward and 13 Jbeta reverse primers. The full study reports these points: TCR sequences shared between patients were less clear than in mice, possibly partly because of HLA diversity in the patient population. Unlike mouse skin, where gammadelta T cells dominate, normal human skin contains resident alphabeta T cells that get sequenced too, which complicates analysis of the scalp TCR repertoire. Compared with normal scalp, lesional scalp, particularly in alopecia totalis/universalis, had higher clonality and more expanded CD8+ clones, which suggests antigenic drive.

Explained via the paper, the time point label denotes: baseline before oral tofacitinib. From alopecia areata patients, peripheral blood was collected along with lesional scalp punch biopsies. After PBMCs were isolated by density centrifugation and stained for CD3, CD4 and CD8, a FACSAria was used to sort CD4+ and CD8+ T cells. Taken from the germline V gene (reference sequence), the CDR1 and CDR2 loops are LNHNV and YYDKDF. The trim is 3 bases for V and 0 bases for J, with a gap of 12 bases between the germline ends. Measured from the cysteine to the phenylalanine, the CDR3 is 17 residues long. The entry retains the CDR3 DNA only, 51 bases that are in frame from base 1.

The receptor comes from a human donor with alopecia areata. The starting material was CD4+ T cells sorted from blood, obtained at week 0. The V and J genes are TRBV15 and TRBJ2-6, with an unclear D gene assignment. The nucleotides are TGTGCCACCAGCAGTCCGACCGATTACTCTGGGGCCAACGTCCTGACTTTC. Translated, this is CATSSPTDYSGANVLTF.